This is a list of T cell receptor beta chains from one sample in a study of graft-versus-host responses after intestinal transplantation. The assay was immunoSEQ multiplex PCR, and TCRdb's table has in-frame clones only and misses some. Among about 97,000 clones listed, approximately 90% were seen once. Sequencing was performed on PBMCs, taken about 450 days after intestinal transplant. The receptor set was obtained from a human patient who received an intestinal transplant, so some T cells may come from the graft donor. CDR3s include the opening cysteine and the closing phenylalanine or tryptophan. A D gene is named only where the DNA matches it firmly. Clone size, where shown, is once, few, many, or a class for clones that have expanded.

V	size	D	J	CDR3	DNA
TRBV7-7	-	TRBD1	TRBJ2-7	CASSLGPDRLTQQYF	TGTGCTAGCAGCTTAGGGCCGGACAGGCTTACGCAGCAGTACTTC
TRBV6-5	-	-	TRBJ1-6	CASKDTPNSPLHF	TGTGCCAGCAAGGACACTCCAAATTCACCCCTCCACTTT
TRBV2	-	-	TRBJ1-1	CASRGRRSNLGNTEAFF	TGTGCCAGCAGGGGTCGGCGGTCTAATCTGGGGAACACTGAAGCTTTCTTT
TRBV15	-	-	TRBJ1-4	CATSLGGTGEKLFF	TGTGCCACCAGCCTGGGGGGAACAGGGGAAAAACTGTTTTTT
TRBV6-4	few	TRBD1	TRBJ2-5	CASSDGDRGETQYF	TGTGCCAGCAGTGATGGGGACAGGGGAGAGACCCAGTACTTC
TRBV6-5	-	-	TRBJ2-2	CASIKADTGELFF	TGTGCCAGCATTAAGGCCGATACCGGGGAGCTGTTTTTT
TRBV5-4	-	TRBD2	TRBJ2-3	CASSLGGLAGADTQYF	TGTGCCAGCAGCTTGGGTGGACTAGCGGGCGCAGATACGCAGTATTTT
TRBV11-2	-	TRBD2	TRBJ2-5	CVSSLRGDMETQYF	TGTGTCAGCAGCTTGCGGGGGGATATGGAGACCCAGTACTTC
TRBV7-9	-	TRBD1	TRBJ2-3	CASSSSDRETQYF	TGTGCCAGCAGCTCCTCGGACAGGGAAACACAGTATTTT
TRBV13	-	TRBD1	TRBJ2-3	CASSLDRGGTDTQYF	TGTGCCAGCAGCCTTGACAGGGGGGGCACAGATACGCAGTATTTT
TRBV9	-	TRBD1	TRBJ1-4	CASSVAPTQRTGDEKLFF	TGTGCCAGCAGCGTAGCGCCGACGCAAAGGACAGGGGATGAAAAACTGTTTTTT
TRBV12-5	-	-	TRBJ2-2	CASGPYNTGELFF	TGTGCTAGTGGTCCCTACAACACCGGGGAGCTGTTTTTT
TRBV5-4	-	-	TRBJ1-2	CASSSDRSYGYTF	TGTGCCAGCAGCTCCGACAGGTCCTATGGCTACACCTTC
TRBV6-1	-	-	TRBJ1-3	CASSEGLHSGNTIYF	TGTGCCAGCAGTGAAGGGCTCCACTCTGGAAACACCATATATTTT
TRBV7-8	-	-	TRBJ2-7	CASSLAGGPHHEQYF	TGTGCCAGCAGCTTAGCCGGGGGACCCCACCACGAGCAGTACTTC
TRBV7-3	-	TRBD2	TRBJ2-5	CASSLRSGTSGETQYF	TGTGCCAGCAGCTTAAGATCCGGGACTAGCGGAGAGACCCAGTACTTC
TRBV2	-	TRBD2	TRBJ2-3	CASKRRSGLVWGTDTQYF	TGTGCCAGCAAACGCAGATCGGGACTAGTTTGGGGCACAGATACGCAGTATTTT
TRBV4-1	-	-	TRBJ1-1	CASSLGNLNTEAFF	TGCGCCAGCAGCCTCGGCAATTTGAACACTGAAGCTTTCTTT
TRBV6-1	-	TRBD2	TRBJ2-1	CASRTAGSSYNEQFF	TGTGCCAGCAGGACAGCGGGGAGCTCCTACAATGAGCAGTTCTTC
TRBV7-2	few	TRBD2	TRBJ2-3	CASSFGPRGGADTQYF	TGTGCCAGCAGCTTCGGTCCGCGGGGGGGGGCAGATACGCAGTATTTT
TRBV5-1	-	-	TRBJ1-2	CASSLGWRANYGYTF	TGCGCCAGCAGCTTGGGTTGGAGGGCCAACTATGGCTACACCTTC
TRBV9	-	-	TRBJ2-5	CASSVGGGYLQETQYF	TGTGCCAGCAGCGTAGGTGGAGGGTACCTCCAAGAGACCCAGTACTTC
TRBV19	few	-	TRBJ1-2	CASTTLGYGYTF	TGTGCCAGTACAACACTTGGGTATGGCTACACCTTC
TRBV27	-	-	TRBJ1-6	CASSFGHNSPLHF	TGTGCCAGCAGTTTTGGCCACAATTCACCCCTCCACTTT
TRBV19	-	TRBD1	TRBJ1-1	CASSTQGQWNTEAFF	TGTGCCAGTAGTACCCAGGGACAGTGGAACACTGAAGCTTTCTTT
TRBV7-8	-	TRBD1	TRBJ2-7	CASRDREFFYEQYF	TGTGCCAGCAGAGACAGGGAATTTTTCTACGAGCAGTACTTC
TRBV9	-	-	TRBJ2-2	CASSVASDPQRQLFF	TGTGCCAGCAGCGTAGCGTCCGACCCCCAGCGCCAGCTGTTTTTT
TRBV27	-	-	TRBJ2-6	CASSLLSRAAGANVLTF	TGTGCCAGCAGTTTATTGTCGAGGGCAGCTGGGGCCAACGTCCTGACTTTC